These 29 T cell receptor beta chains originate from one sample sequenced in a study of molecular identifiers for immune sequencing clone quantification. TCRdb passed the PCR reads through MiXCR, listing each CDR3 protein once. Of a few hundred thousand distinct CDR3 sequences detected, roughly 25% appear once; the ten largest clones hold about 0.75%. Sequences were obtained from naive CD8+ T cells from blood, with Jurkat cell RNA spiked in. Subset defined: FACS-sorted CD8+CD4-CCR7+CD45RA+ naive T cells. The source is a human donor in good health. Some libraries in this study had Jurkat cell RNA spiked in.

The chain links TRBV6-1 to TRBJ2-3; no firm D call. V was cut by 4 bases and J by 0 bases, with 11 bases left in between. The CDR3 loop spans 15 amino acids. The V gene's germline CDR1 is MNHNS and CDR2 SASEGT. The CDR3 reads CASSVERLSTDTQYF. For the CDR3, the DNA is TGTGCCAGCAGTGTGGAGCGTTTAAGCACAGATACGCAGTATTTT.

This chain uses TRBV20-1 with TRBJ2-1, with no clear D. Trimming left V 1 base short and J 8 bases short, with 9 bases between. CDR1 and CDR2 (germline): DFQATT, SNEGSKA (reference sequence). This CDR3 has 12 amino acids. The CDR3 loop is CSARAHGDEQFF. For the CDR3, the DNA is TGCAGTGCTAGAGCCCACGGCGATGAGCAGTTCTTC.

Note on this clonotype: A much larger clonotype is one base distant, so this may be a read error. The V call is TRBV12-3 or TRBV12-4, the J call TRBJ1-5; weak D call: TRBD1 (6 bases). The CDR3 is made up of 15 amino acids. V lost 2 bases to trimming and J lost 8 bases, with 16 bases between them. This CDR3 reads CASSLTGFQVEPQHF. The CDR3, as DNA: TGTGCCAGCAGTTTAACAGGGTTCCAGGTGGAGCCCCAGCATTTT.

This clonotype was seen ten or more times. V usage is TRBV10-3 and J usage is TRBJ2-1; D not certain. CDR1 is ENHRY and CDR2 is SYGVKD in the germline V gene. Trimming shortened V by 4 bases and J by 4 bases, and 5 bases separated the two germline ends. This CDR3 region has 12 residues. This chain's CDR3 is CAISALYNEQFF. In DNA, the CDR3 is TGTGCCATCAGTGCTCTTTACAATGAGCAGTTCTTC.

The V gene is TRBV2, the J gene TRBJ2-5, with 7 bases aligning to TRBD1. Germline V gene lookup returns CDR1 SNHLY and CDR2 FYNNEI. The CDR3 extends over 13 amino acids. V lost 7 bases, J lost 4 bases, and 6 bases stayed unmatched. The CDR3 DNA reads TGTGCCAGCATGGGACAGATACTAGAGACCCAGTACTTC. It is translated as CASMGQILETQYF. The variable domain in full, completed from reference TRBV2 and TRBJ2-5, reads EPEVTQTPSHQVTQMGQEVILRCVPISNHLYFYWYRQILGQKVEFLVSFYNNEISEKSEIFDDQFSVERPDGSNFTLKIRSTKLEDSAMYFCASMGQILETQYFGPGTRLLVL.

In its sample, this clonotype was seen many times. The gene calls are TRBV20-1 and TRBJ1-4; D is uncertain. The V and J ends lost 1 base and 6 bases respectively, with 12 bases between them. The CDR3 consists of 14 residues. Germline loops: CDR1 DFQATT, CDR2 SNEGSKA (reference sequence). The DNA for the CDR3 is TGCAGTGCTAGAGTAGAAGGACGCTATGAAAAACTGTTTTTT. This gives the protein CSARVEGRYEKLFF.

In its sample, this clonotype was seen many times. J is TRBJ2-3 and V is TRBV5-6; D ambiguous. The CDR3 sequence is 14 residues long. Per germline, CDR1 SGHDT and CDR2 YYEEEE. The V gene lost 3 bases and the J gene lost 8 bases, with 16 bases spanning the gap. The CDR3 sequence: CASSSSPAARTQYF. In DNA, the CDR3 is TGTGCCAGCAGCTCCTCCCCGGCGGCACGTACGCAGTATTTT.

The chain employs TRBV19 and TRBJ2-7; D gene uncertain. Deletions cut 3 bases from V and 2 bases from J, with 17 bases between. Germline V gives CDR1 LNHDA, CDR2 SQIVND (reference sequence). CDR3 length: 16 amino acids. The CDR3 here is CASSIYWTSLAYEQYF. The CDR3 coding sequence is TGTGCCAGTAGTATTTATTGGACCTCGCTTGCCTACGAGCAGTACTTC.

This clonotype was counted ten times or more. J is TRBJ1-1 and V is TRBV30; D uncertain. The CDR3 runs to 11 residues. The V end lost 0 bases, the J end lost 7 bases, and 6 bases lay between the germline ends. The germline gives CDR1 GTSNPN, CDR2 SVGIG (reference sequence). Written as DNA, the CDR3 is TGTGCCTGGAGTGTACTCGGTGAAGCTTTCTTT. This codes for CAWSVLGEAFF.

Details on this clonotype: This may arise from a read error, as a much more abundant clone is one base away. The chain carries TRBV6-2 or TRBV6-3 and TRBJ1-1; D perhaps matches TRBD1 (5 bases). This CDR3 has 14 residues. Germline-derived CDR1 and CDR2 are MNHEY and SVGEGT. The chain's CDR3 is CASSYDRRRTGAFF. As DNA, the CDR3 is TGTGCCAGCAGTTACGACAGACGACGCACTGGAGCTTTCTTT.

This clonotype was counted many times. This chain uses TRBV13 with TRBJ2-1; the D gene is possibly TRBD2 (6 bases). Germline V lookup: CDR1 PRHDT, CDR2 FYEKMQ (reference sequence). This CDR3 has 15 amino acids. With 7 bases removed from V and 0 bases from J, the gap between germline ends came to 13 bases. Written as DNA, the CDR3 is TGTGCCAGCAACCGGGAGCCGAGCTCCTACAATGAGCAGTTCTTC. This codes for CASNREPSSYNEQFF.

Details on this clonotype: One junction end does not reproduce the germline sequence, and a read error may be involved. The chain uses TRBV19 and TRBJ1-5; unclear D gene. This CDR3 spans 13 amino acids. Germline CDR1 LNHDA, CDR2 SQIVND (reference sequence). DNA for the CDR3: TGTGCCAGTGGACGGTATAGCAAACAGCCCCAGCATTTT. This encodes CASGRYSKQPQHF.

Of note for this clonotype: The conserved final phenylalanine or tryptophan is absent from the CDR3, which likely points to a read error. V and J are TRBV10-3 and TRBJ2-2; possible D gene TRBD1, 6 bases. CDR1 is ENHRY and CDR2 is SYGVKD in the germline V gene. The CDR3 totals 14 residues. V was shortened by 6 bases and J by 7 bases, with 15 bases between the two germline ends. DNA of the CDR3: TGTGCCATCAGGGATTCAGGGGTCCTCGGGGAGCTGTTTCTT. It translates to CAIRDSGVLGELFL.

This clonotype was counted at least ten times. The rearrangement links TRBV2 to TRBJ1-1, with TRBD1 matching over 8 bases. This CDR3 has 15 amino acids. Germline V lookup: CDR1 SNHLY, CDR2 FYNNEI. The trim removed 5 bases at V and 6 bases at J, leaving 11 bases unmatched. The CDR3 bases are TGTGCCAGCAGTCGACGACAGGGGAAAGGTGCTGAAGCTTTCTTT. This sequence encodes CASSRRQGKGAEAFF.

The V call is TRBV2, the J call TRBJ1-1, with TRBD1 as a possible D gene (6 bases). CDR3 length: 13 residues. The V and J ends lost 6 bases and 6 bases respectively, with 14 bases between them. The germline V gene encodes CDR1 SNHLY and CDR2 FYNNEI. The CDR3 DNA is TGTGCCAGCAGGGTGACAGGAAAGGCTGAAGCTTTCTTT. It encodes CASRVTGKAEAFF.

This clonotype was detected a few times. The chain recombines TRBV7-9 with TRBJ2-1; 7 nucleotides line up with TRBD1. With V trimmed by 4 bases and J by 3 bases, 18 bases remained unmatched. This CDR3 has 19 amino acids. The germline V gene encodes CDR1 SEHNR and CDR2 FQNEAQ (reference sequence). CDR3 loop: CASSSNNGRDSFHYNEQFF. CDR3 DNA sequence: TGTGCCAGCAGCTCCAACAACGGTCGGGACAGCTTTCACTACAATGAGCAGTTCTTC. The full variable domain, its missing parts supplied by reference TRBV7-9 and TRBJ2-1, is DTGVSQNPRHKITKRGQNVTFRCDPISEHNRLYWYRQTLGQGPEFLTYFQNEAQLEKSRLLSDRFSAERPKGSFSTLEIQRTEQGDSAMYLCASSSNNGRDSFHYNEQFFGPGTRLTVL.

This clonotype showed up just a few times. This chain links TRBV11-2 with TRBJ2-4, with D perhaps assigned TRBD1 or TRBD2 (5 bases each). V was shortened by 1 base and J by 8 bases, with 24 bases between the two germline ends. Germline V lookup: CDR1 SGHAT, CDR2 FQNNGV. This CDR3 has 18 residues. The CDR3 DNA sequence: TGTGCCAGCAGCTTAGGGCCAGACGAGGGGCCCTTCAGTCACATTCAGTACTTC. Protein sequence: CASSLGPDEGPFSHIQYF.

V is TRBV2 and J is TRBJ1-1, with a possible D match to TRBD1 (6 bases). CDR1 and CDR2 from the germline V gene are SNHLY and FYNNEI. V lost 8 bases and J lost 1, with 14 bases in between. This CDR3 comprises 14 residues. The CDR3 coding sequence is TGTGCCAGCGCCCTATGGGGACAGAACACTGAAGCTTTCTTT. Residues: CASALWGQNTEAFF.

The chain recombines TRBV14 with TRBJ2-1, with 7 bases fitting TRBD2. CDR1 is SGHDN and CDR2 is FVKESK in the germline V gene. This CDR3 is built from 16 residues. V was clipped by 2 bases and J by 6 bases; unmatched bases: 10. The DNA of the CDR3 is TGTGCCAGCAGCCAATTGGCGGGAGTTTTTAGCAATGAGCAGTTCTTC. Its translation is CASSQLAGVFSNEQFF.

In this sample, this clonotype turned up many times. The CDR3 sequence is CASGTGQGEDTQYF. The CDR3 nucleotides read TGTGCTAGTGGTACCGGACAGGGGGAAGATACGCAGTATTTT. J is TRBJ2-3 and V is TRBV12-5; 10 bases fit TRBD1. CDR3 length: 14 amino acids. The V and J ends lost 5 bases and 5 bases, in that order; junction bases with no gene match: 4. Germline V CDR1 and CDR2: LGHNT, FRNRAP.

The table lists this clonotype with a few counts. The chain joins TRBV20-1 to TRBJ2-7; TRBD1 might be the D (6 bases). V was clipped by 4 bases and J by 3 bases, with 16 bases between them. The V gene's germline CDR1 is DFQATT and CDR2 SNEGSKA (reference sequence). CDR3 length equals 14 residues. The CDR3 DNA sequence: TGCAGTGCTACGACAAGTAACAGGGTCTACGAGCAGTACTTC. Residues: CSATTSNRVYEQYF.

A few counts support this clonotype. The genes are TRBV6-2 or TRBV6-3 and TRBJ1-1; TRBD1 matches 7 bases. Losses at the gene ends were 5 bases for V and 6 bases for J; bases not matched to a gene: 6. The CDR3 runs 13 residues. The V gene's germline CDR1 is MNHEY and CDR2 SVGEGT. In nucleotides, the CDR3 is TGTGCCAGCAGTCGAGACAGGGTGGCTGAAGCTTTCTTT. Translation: CASSRDRVAEAFF.

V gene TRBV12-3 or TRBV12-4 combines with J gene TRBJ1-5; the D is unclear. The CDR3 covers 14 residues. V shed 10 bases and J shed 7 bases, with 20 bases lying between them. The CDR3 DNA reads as TGTGCCAATGCAGGACGGCGCCTAGGGCAGCCCCAGCATTTT. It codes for CANAGRRLGQPQHF.

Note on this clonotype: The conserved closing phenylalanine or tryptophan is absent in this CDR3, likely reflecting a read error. CDR3 DNA: TGTGCCAGCAGCTTGAAGGGGACTGAAAAACTGTTTTTA. Encoded protein: CASSLKGTEKLFL. The rearrangement links TRBV13 to TRBJ1-4; D is perhaps TRBD1 (5 bases). This CDR3 is built from 13 residues. Trimming removed 3 bases at V and 7 bases at J, with 9 bases between. Germline-derived CDR1 and CDR2 are PRHDT and FYEKMQ (reference sequence).

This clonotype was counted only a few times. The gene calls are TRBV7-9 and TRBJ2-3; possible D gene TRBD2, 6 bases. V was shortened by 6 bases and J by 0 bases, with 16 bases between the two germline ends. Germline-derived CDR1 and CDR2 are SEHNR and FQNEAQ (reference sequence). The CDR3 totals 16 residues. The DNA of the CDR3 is TGTGCCAGCAGGCCATATGGCGGGACTAGCACAGATACGCAGTATTTT. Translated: CASRPYGGTSTDTQYF. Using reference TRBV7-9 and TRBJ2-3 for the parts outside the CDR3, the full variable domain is DTGVSQNPRHKITKRGQNVTFRCDPISEHNRLYWYRQTLGQGPEFLTYFQNEAQLEKSRLLSDRFSAERPKGSFSTLEIQRTEQGDSAMYLCASRPYGGTSTDTQYFGPGTRLTVL.

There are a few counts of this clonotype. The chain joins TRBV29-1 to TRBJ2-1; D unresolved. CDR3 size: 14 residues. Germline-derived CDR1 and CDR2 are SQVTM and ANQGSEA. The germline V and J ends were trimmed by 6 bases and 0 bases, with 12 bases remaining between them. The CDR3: CSVADKYSYNEQFF. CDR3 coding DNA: TGCAGCGTCGCAGACAAGTACTCCTACAATGAGCAGTTCTTC.

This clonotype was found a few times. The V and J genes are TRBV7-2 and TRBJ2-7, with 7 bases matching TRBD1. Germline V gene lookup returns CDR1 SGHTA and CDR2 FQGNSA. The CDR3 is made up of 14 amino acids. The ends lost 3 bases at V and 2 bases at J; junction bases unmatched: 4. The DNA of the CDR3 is TGTGCCAGCAGCTTCGACAGGGAAACCTACGAGCAGTACTTC. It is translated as CASSFDRETYEQYF.

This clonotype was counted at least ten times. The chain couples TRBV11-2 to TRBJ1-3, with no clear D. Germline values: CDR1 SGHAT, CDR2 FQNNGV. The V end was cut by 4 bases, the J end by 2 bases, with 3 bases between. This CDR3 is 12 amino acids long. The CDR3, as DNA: TGTGCCAGCAGCTACCCTGGAAACACCATATATTTT. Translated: CASSYPGNTIYF.

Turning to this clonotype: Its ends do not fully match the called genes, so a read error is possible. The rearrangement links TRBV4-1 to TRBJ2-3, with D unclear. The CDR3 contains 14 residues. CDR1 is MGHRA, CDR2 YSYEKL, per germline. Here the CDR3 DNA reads TGCGCCGGCAGCCAAGACGCTAGATTGGATACGCAGTATTTT. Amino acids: CAGSQDARLDTQYF.